The rows below give T cell receptor beta chains drawn from one sample of a study of blood T cell repertoires in COVID-19. Measured with immunoSEQ multiplex PCR; TCRdb has only the in-frame clones, and not every one. The sample contains 80,000 to 95,000 clones, roughly 76% of which appear only once. The sequenced sample was peripheral blood. These receptor sequences come from a woman aged 80 or over with active or convalescent COVID-19. The CDR3 runs from the conserved cysteine through the conserved F or W. Fields, in order: clone size, V gene, J gene, D gene, CDR3 DNA, CDR3 protein. D genes are given only for firm matches. Size is stated for part of the rows, as once, few or many counts, or as a class when the clone is expanded.

-	TRBV18	TRBJ1-1	-	TGTGCCAGCTCACCCTTACAGGGATACGACACTGAAGCTTTCTTT	CASSPLQGYDTEAFF
-	TRBV2	TRBJ1-2	TRBD1	TGTGCCAGCCGGACAGGGGCTGGTAACTATGGCTACACCTTC	CASRTGAGNYGYTF
many	TRBV7-2	TRBJ2-2	-	TGTGCCAGCAGCCAATGGCATACGGGCGGGGCCCAGTTCGGGGAGCTGTTTTTT	CASSQWHTGGAQFGELFF
-	TRBV6-5	TRBJ2-3	-	TGTGCCAGCAGCGCTGGGACTTCAAACACAGATACGCAGTATTTT	CASSAGTSNTDTQYF
once	TRBV7-9	TRBJ1-2	-	TGTGCCAGCAGCTTAGGGGCACGGAACTATGGCTACACCTTC	CASSLGARNYGYTF
-	TRBV5-4	TRBJ2-7	-	TGTGCCAGCAGCTTGAGGGGAAGGTACGAGCAGTACTTC	CASSLRGRYEQYF
-	TRBV9	TRBJ2-3	TRBD1	TGTGCCAGAAAGTGGACAGGCCGACCCAGGGCAGTTGGTGCAGATACGCAGTATTTT	CARKWTGRPRAVGADTQYF
many	TRBV7-8	TRBJ2-3	TRBD2	TGTGCCAGCAGCGGGACTAGTGGCACAGATACGCAGTATTTT	CASSGTSGTDTQYF
-	TRBV5-4	TRBJ1-2	TRBD1	TGTGCCAGCAGCCCGGGACAGGAGATCTATGGCTACACCTTC	CASSPGQEIYGYTF
-	TRBV5-1	TRBJ2-2	TRBD1	TGCGCCAGCAGCTTTGGGCAGGGGGTCGGGGAGCTGTTTTTT	CASSFGQGVGELFF
once	TRBV6-2/TRBV6-3	TRBJ2-3	-	TGTGCCAGCAGTTACTCGCGTCCTACAGATACGCAGTATTTT	CASSYSRPTDTQYF
-	TRBV7-9	TRBJ2-7	-	TGTGCCAGCAGCCCTTCCGACAGGACGATCTTCTACGAGCAGTACTTC	CASSPSDRTIFYEQYF
-	TRBV4-3	TRBJ1-3	-	TGCGCCAGCAGCCAAACCCCGTTTTTGAGGAGAAACACCATATATTTT	CASSQTPFLRRNTIYF
-	TRBV5-1	TRBJ2-4	TRBD2	TGCGCCAGCAGCTTGGTGGGACTAGCGGGGGTTGGCGCCAAAAACATTCAGTACTTC	CASSLVGLAGVGAKNIQYF
-	TRBV12-5	TRBJ1-2	-	TGTGCTAGTGGCCTGGGGGGTGAAAGCTTCTATGGCTACACCTTC	CASGLGGESFYGYTF
-	TRBV6-5	TRBJ1-2	-	TGTGCCAGCAGTAGACAGGATCCTGGGGGCTATGGCTACACCTTC	CASSRQDPGGYGYTF
-	TRBV28	TRBJ1-2	TRBD1	TGTGCCAGCAGTGCTCAGGGGGGTCACTATGGCTACACCTTC	CASSAQGGHYGYTF
-	TRBV19	TRBJ2-7	TRBD1	TGTGCCAGTAGTACCCACAGGGGCTCCTACGAGCAGTACTTC	CASSTHRGSYEQYF
-	TRBV11-3	TRBJ2-2	-	TGTGCCAGCAGCCCCGACAGCACCGGGGAGCTGTTTTTT	CASSPDSTGELFF
-	TRBV2	TRBJ2-1	TRBD2	TGTGCCAGCAGACGGGAGCGGGGCAATGAGCAGTTCTTC	CASRRERGNEQFF
-	TRBV19	TRBJ1-2	TRBD1	TGTGCCAGTAGTACGGAGGACAGGGCCGATGGCTACACCTTC	CASSTEDRADGYTF